This TCR beta chain was recorded in a study of CD8+ T cells in alopecia areata. Findings and limits, study-wide: One nonresponder makes the tie between baseline CD8+ expansion and response uncertain.

Germline V gives CDR1 LNHDA, CDR2 SQIVND (reference sequence). CDR3 length: 13 amino acids. Trimming removed 3 bases from V and 6 bases from J, with 11 bases in between. cDNA prepared by RNA extraction and subsequent reverse transcription served as the template for sequencing. The method was immunoSEQ multiplex PCR; TCRdb's version includes in-frame clones alone and lacks a portion of them. This table has about 270,000 clones, 60% appearing once. As for this clone: Its antigen is undetermined.

Described treatment: oral pan-JAK inhibitor, 5-10 mg twice daily. Alopecia areata patients gave lesional scalp punch biopsies and peripheral blood samples. The V call is TRBV19, the J call TRBJ1-2; no clear D gene. Sequencing was performed on CD4+ T cells sorted from blood, taken at week 52, from a patient treated with tofacitinib. This TCR came from a human donor with alopecia areata. The CDR3 DNA reads as TGTGCCAGTAGTATGATCCCTCCAGATGGCTACACCTTC. Amino acid sequence: CASSMIPPDGYTF.